This T cell receptor (beta chain) was observed in a study of blood T cell repertoires in COVID-19. V was shortened by 4 bases and J by 5 bases, with 15 bases between the two germline ends. CDR3 size: 14 residues. The germline CDR1 and CDR2 sequences are SGHRS and YFSETQ. Some clones are missing from TCRdb's copy, which holds only in-frame ones; the method was immunoSEQ multiplex PCR. The sample has about 330,000 clones, roughly 86% seen once; the top ten hold 9.5% to 10%. Sequenced sample: peripheral blood. The receptor was derived from a young man with COVID-19, enrolled during active disease. The chain has TRBV5-1 and TRBJ2-5; the D gene is possibly TRBD1 (8 bases). CDR3 loop: CASSLTGGGETQYF. CDR3 in DNA: TGCGCCAGCAGCCTAACAGGGGGAGGGGAGACCCAGTACTTC.